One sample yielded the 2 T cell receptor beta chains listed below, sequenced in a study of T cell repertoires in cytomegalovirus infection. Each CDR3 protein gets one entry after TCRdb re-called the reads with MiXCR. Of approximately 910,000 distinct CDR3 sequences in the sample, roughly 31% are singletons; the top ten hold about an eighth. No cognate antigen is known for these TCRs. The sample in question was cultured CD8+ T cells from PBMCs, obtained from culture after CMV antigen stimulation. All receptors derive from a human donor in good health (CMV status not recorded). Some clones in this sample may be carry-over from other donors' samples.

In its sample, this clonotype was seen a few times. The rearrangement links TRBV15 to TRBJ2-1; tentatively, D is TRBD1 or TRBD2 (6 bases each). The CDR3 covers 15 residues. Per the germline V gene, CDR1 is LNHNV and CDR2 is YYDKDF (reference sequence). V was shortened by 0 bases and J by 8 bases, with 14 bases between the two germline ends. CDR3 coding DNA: TGTGCCACCAGCAGAGATTTTCGGGGGCGGGATGAGCAGTTCTTC. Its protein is CATSRDFRGRDEQFF.

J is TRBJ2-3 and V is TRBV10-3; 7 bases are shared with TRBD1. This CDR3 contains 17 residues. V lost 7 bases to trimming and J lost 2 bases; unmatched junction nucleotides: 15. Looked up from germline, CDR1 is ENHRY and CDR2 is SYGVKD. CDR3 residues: CAITPTGTPKDTDTQYF. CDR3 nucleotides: TGTGCCATCACTCCGACAGGGACCCCGAAGGACACAGATACGCAGTATTTT.